This T cell receptor beta chain was recorded in a study of breast tumors, draining lymph nodes, adjacent tissues. The V segment lost 3 bases and the J segment 6 bases; nucleotides outside the gene matches: 7. This CDR3 is 15 amino acids long. Germline V CDR1 and CDR2: MRHNA, SNTAGT. The lymph nodes were axillary draining lymph nodes from breast cancer patients. Ten or more counts support this clonotype. From the multiplex PCR reads, TCRdb called clonotypes with MiXCR, one entry per CDR3 protein. This sample has more than 250,000 distinct CDR3 sequences, with roughly 31% found just once. The clonotype originates from a female donor with breast cancer. Some clones in this sample may be carry-over from other donors' samples. Sequences were obtained from axillary lymph node tissue. The genes are TRBV6-4 and TRBJ2-3; 9 nucleotides agree with TRBD2. CDR3 sequence: CASSELAGDPDTQYF. DNA of the CDR3: TGTGCCAGCAGTGAACTAGCGGGCGACCCCGATACGCAGTATTTT.